The rows below give T cell receptor beta chains drawn from one sample of a study of spatial heterogeneity in lung cancer. MiXCR was run by TCRdb on the 5' RACE reads, yielding one entry per CDR3 protein. The sample has approximately 8,500 distinct CDR3 sequences; more than 10% are singletons. The sequenced sample was lung tumor tissue, obtained at surgery. These TCRs come from a male donor with early-stage non-small cell lung cancer. Each CDR3 is given with its conserved first and last residue. The order of the fields is V gene, D gene, J gene, clone size, CDR3 protein, CDR3 DNA. A D gene is named only where the DNA matches it firmly. The size of a clone is reported for some rows only, either as once, few or many, or as a class for expanded clones.

TRBV5-1	TRBD1	TRBJ1-1	-	CASSLGTGSLYTEAFF	TGCGCCAGCAGCTTGGGGACAGGGTCTCTATACACTGAAGCTTTCTTT
TRBV7-2	-	TRBJ2-1	-	CASSKGGQMNEQFF	TGTGCCAGCAGCAAAGGTGGACAGATGAATGAGCAGTTCTTC
TRBV12-3/TRBV12-4	-	TRBJ2-3	many	CASSFADTQYF	TGTGCCAGCAGTTTTGCTGATACGCAGTATTTT
TRBV12-3/TRBV12-4	-	TRBJ1-1	medium-sized	CASSLIEGTEAFF	TGTGCCAGCAGTTTAATTGAGGGGACTGAAGCTTTCTTT
TRBV5-1	-	TRBJ2-1	many	CASSLVHTSYNEQFF	TGCGCCAGCAGCTTAGTACACACCTCCTACAATGAGCAGTTCTTC
TRBV5-1	TRBD2	TRBJ2-3	few	CASSLLAGSTDTQYF	TGCGCCAGCAGCCTATTAGCGGGAAGCACAGATACGCAGTATTTT
TRBV6-2/TRBV6-3	-	TRBJ2-3	many	CAMSLLLAGNTDTQYF	TGTGCCATGTCCCTTCTTCTGGCGGGGAACACAGATACGCAGTATTTT
TRBV12-3/TRBV12-4	TRBD2	TRBJ2-4	few	CASSPFAGGTNIQYF	TGTGCCAGCAGTCCTTTCGCGGGGGGTACAAACATTCAGTACTTC
TRBV7-2	-	TRBJ2-1	many	CASSWSYYNEQFF	TGTGCCAGCAGCTGGAGTTACTACAATGAGCAGTTCTTC
TRBV7-8	-	TRBJ2-5	few	CASSLAGVETQYF	TGTGCCAGCAGCTTGGCAGGGGTGGAGACCCAGTACTTC
TRBV3-1	-	TRBJ2-2	many	CASSQVTANTGELFF	TGTGCCAGCAGCCAAGTCACGGCGAACACCGGGGAGCTGTTTTTT
TRBV20-1	-	TRBJ2-7	few	CSAREVVGYEQYF	TGCAGTGCGAGGGAGGTGGTCGGATACGAGCAGTACTTC
TRBV7-2	-	TRBJ2-5	few	CASRVEGTQYF	TGTGCCAGCAGAGTAGAGGGGACCCAGTACTTC
TRBV6-5	-	TRBJ2-7	many	CASSRGQDYEQYF	TGTGCCAGCAGTCGGGGACAAGACTACGAGCAGTACTTC
TRBV28	-	TRBJ2-1	-	CASSREAENNEQFF	TGTGCCAGCAGCCGTGAAGCTGAAAACAATGAGCAGTTCTTC
TRBV7-9	-	TRBJ2-7	many	CASSPSGVISYEQYF	TGTGCCAGCAGCCCTTCCGGAGTCATCTCCTACGAGCAGTACTTC
TRBV11-3	TRBD2	TRBJ2-1	many	CASSLETSGHNEQFF	TGTGCCAGCAGCTTAGAAACTAGCGGGCACAATGAGCAGTTCTTC
TRBV9	-	TRBJ2-5	many	CASSDGELRGEETQYF	TGTGCCAGCAGCGACGGGGAGCTACGGGGCGAGGAGACCCAGTACTTC
TRBV10-3	TRBD1	TRBJ1-4	many	CAITRDRGEKLFF	TGTGCCATCACCAGGGACAGGGGTGAAAAACTGTTTTTT
TRBV4-2	-	TRBJ1-6	-	CASSPPDGAISPLHF	TGTGCCAGCAGCCCCCCAGACGGGGCTATTTCACCCCTCCACTTT
TRBV7-3	TRBD2	TRBJ2-1	many	CASSLLSGGSSYNEQFF	TGTGCCAGCAGCTTGCTTTCCGGGGGGAGCTCCTACAATGAGCAGTTCTTC
TRBV20-1	-	TRBJ2-7	medium-sized	CSAQGHLSSYEQYF	TGCAGTGCCCAGGGACACCTCAGCTCCTACGAGCAGTACTTC
TRBV11-2	-	TRBJ2-3	-	CASSLVGGGATDTQYF	TGTGCCAGCAGCTTAGTAGGGGGGGGCGCGACAGATACGCAGTATTTT
TRBV12-3/TRBV12-4	-	TRBJ2-2	medium-sized	CATRWANTGELFF	TGTGCCACCCGATGGGCGAACACCGGGGAGCTGTTTTTT
TRBV9	TRBD1	TRBJ1-2	many	CASSGDRGRANYGYTF	TGTGCCAGCAGCGGGGACAGGGGGCGAGCTAACTATGGCTACACCTTC
TRBV3-1	TRBD2	TRBJ2-5	many	CASSQGRLAGGETQYF	TGTGCCAGCAGCCAAGGGCGGCTAGCGGGAGGAGAGACCCAGTACTTC
TRBV4-1	-	TRBJ2-1	many	CASSQVWQGSYNEQFF	TGCGCCAGCAGCCAGGTATGGCAGGGCTCCTACAATGAGCAGTTCTTC
TRBV29-1	TRBD2	TRBJ2-7	many	CSVGRVFPTYEQYF	TGCAGCGTGGGGAGGGTGTTCCCAACCTACGAGCAGTACTTC
TRBV5-1	TRBD1	TRBJ1-4	many	CASSLGQGGEKLFF	TGCGCCAGCAGCCTCGGACAGGGGGGTGAAAAACTGTTTTTT
TRBV6-5	-	TRBJ2-7	-	CASSPQSGDEQYF	TGTGCCAGCAGCCCCCAGAGCGGCGACGAGCAGTACTTC
TRBV6-1	TRBD1	TRBJ1-5	medium-sized	CASSEVLGGGANQPQHF	TGTGCCAGCAGTGAAGTTCTGGGAGGGGGCGCGAATCAGCCCCAGCATTTT
TRBV5-1	-	TRBJ2-2	many	CASSLVASTGELFF	TGCGCCAGCAGCTTGGTTGCCAGCACCGGGGAGCTGTTTTTT
TRBV7-8	TRBD1	TRBJ1-5	many	CASSLGDRGSNQPQHF	TGTGCCAGCAGCTTAGGGGACAGGGGGAGCAATCAGCCCCAGCATTTT
TRBV7-9	-	TRBJ1-5	-	CASSRGSGNQPQHF	TGTGCCAGCAGCCGAGGCAGCGGGAATCAGCCCCAGCATTTT
TRBV7-8	-	TRBJ2-1	many	CASTDSSPLTFYEQFF	TGTGCCAGCACCGACTCCTCCCCGCTGACTTTTTATGAGCAGTTCTTC
TRBV4-1	-	TRBJ2-6	-	CASILSGAGANVLTF	TGTGCCAGTATCCTGTCTGGGGCTGGGGCCAACGTCCTGACTTTC
TRBV29-1	TRBD1	TRBJ2-2	many	CSVHDGTGNTGELFF	TGCAGCGTTCATGATGGGACAGGGAACACCGGGGAGCTGTTTTTT
TRBV15	-	TRBJ1-2	many	CATSRGRENYGYTF	TGTGCCACCAGCAGAGGAAGGGAAAACTATGGCTACACCTTC
TRBV2	-	TRBJ1-5	many	CASRGPLRGQPQHF	TGTGCCAGCAGAGGACCCCTCAGGGGTCAGCCCCAGCATTTT
TRBV4-2	-	TRBJ2-1	many	CASSLGGGGQIYNEQFF	TGTGCCAGCAGCCTCGGGGGAGGGGGACAGATATACAATGAGCAGTTCTTC
TRBV6-6	TRBD2	TRBJ2-7	medium-sized	CASSYSAGTSGLATYF	TGTGCCAGCAGTTACTCGGCAGGGACTAGCGGTTTAGCTACGTACTTC
TRBV6-5	-	TRBJ2-7	-	CASSYVGHEQYF	TGTGCCAGCAGTTACGTCGGGCACGAGCAGTACTTC
TRBV27	TRBD1	TRBJ1-2	many	CASSDRGRNGYTF	TGTGCCAGCAGTGACAGGGGGCGGAACGGCTACACCTTC
TRBV5-1	-	TRBJ2-5	medium-sized	CASTTTGQNLETQYF	TGCGCCAGCACCACGACAGGACAGAATTTGGAGACCCAGTACTTC
TRBV5-1	-	TRBJ2-5	many	CASSFAGQRETQYF	TGCGCCAGCAGCTTCGCCGGACAACGAGAGACCCAGTACTTC